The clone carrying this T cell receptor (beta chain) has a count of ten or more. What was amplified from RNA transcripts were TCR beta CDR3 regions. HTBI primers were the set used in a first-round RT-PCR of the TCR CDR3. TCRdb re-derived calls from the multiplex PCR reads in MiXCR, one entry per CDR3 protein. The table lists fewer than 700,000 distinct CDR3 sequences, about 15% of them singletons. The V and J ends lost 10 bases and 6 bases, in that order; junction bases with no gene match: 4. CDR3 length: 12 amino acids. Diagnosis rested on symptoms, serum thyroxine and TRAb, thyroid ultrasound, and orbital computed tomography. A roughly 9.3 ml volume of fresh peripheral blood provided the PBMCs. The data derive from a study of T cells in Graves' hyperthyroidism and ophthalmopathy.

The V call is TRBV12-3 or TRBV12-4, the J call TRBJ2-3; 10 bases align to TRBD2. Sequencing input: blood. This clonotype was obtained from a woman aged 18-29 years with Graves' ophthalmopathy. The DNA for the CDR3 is TGTGCCACGGGACTAGCGTGGGATACGCAGTATTTT. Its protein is CATGLAWDTQYF.